Listed below are T cell receptor beta chains from one sample, sequenced in a study of vaccination and CD4 T cells after COVID-19. TCRdb recomputed calls from the PCR reads with MiXCR, one row per CDR3 protein. The sample shows about 15,000 distinct CDR3 sequences, 66% of them seen only once. The specimen was CD4+ T cells from blood, collected after SARS-CoV-2 vaccination. The receptors originated from a human donor who had recovered from COVID-19. CDR3s include the opening cysteine and the closing phenylalanine or tryptophan. A D gene is named only where the DNA matches it firmly. Clone size is shown for a subset of rows, as once, few, many or a class of expanded clone.

size	V	J	D	DNA	CDR3
.	TRBV7-9	TRBJ2-5	TRBD2	TGTGCCAGCAGCATCCCTAGCGGGAGGAGAGAGACCCAGTACTTC	CASSIPSGRRETQYF
.	TRBV7-6	TRBJ1-3	.	TGTGCCAGCAGCTCCACCAGTACCGGTGGGGTCTCTGGAAACACCATATATTTT	CASSSTSTGGVSGNTIYF
.	TRBV20-1	TRBJ1-1	TRBD1	TGCAGTGCTAGATCACCTTGGTCGGGACAGGAGAACACTGAAGCTTTCTTT	CSARSPWSGQENTEAFF
.	TRBV20-1	TRBJ2-5	TRBD2	TGCAGTGCTCCCCTGGGACTAGCGGGAGAGAGTGAGACCCAGTACTTC	CSAPLGLAGESETQYF
.	TRBV5-5	TRBJ2-3	TRBD2	TGTGCCAGCAGCTTTGAGCCGGGAGGGCCTGACACAGATACGCAGTATTTT	CASSFEPGGPDTDTQYF
few	TRBV20-1	TRBJ2-7	TRBD1	TGCAGTGCTAGAGATCCCCGACAGGGAAACTACGAGCAGTACTTC	CSARDPRQGNYEQYF
.	TRBV28	TRBJ2-2	TRBD1	TGTGCCAGCTGGACAGGAGACACCGGGGAGCTGTTTTTT	CASWTGDTGELFF
.	TRBV5-4	TRBJ2-3	TRBD2	TGTGCCAGCAGCTCCAAAGCGGGGGGCACAGATACGCAGTATTTT	CASSSKAGGTDTQYF
.	TRBV2	TRBJ1-6	.	TGTGCCAGCAGTGAAAGGATTCCAGGGTTTTGGTCACCCCTCCACTTT	CASSERIPGFWSPLHF
few	TRBV28	TRBJ1-6	.	TGTGCCAGCAGTTTAAAGGATTCACCCCTCCACTTT	CASSLKDSPLHF
.	TRBV20-1	TRBJ2-3	.	TGCAGTGCTAGGGCTACCGGCGATACGCAGTATTTT	CSARATGDTQYF
.	TRBV24-1	TRBJ2-3	TRBD1	TGTGCCTCGGGACAGGCCACAGATACGCAGTATTTT	CASGQATDTQYF
few	TRBV20-1	TRBJ1-3	TRBD1	TGCAGTGCTAGAGACCCGACAGGGGACTCCTCTGGAAACACCATATATTTT	CSARDPTGDSSGNTIYF
.	TRBV10-3	TRBJ1-2	.	TGTGCCATCAGTGAGGGAGACACTAACTATGGCTACACCTTC	CAISEGDTNYGYTF
.	TRBV19	TRBJ1-6	.	TGTGCCAGTAGTGTCACGGACTACTATAATTCACCCCTCCACTTT	CASSVTDYYNSPLHF
once	TRBV29-1	TRBJ1-2	.	TGCAGCGTCGTGGATGGCTACACCTTC	CSVVDGYTF
.	TRBV15	TRBJ2-1	.	TGTGCCACCAGCAGAGCAGGGGTAGAGGGCTACAATGAGCAGTTCTTC	CATSRAGVEGYNEQFF
.	TRBV28	TRBJ2-5	TRBD2	TGTGCCAGCAGTCCGGCGGGGGCGGGAGGCGAGACCCAGTACTTC	CASSPAGAGGETQYF
.	TRBV21-1	TRBJ2-1	.	TGTGCCAGCACCTTGACTAGCGGGCCGTACAATGAGCAGTTCTTC	CASTLTSGPYNEQFF
few	TRBV6-5	TRBJ2-6	.	TGTGCCAGCAGTTACTCTAACTCTGGGGCCAACGTCCTGACTTTC	CASSYSNSGANVLTF
few	TRBV7-6	TRBJ2-7	TRBD1	TGTGCCAGCAGTCCCGGGACAGGGTCCTACGAGCAGTACTTC	CASSPGTGSYEQYF
.	TRBV28	TRBJ2-2	.	TGTGCCAGCAGTCTAGCGTTCGGGGAGCTGTTTTTT	CASSLAFGELFF
.	TRBV29-1	TRBJ2-7	.	TGCAGCGTTCTTTCGACCTACGAGCAGTACTTC	CSVLSTYEQYF
.	TRBV12-3/TRBV12-4	TRBJ2-2	TRBD1	TGTGCCAGCAGTTCAGGGGGCCTGAGCACCGGGGAGCTGTTTTTT	CASSSGGLSTGELFF
few	TRBV5-1	TRBJ2-5	TRBD2	TGCGCCAGCAGCAACGAGCGGGAGGATAGGCAGACCCAGTACTTC	CASSNEREDRQTQYF
.	TRBV30	TRBJ2-7	.	TGTGCCTGCCAAGAGGGAGGACAGTCTCGCGAGCAGTACTTC	CACQEGGQSREQYF
.	TRBV24-1	TRBJ2-7	.	TGTGCCACCAGTGATCAGAAAATCGACGAGCAGTACTTC	CATSDQKIDEQYF
.	TRBV28	TRBJ1-4	TRBD1	TGTGCCAGCAGTCCGACGGGACAGACGAATGAAAAACTGTTTTTT	CASSPTGQTNEKLFF
.	TRBV5-1	TRBJ2-5	TRBD1	TGCGCCAGCAGCTTGGCCCCACAGGGGCGGGAGACCCAGTACTTC	CASSLAPQGRETQYF
.	TRBV10-3	TRBJ2-3	.	TGTGCCATCCGGGACCTCACAGATACGCAGTATTTT	CAIRDLTDTQYF
.	TRBV5-1	TRBJ2-5	TRBD2	TGCGCCAGCAGCTTGGCCCTAGCGGGTTCCGAGACCCAGTACTTC	CASSLALAGSETQYF
.	TRBV27	TRBJ2-6	.	TGTGCCAGCAGTTTATTGTACTCTGGGGTCAACGTCCTGACTTTC	CASSLLYSGVNVLTF
few	TRBV15	TRBJ2-5	.	TGTGCCACCAGCAGAGTCGCCCAAGAGACCCAGTACTTC	CATSRVAQETQYF
.	TRBV6-2/TRBV6-3	TRBJ2-5	.	TGTGCCAGCAGAATAACAGCGATTGAGACCCAGTACTTC	CASRITAIETQYF
few	TRBV2	TRBJ2-5	.	TGTGCCAGCACCAAGGGGACGGCAGAGACCCAGTACTTC	CASTKGTAETQYF
.	TRBV6-5	TRBJ1-6	.	TGTGCCAGCAGTTACTCGAACAGTTACGGGTATTCACCCCTCCACTTT	CASSYSNSYGYSPLHF
.	TRBV24-1	TRBJ2-1	TRBD2	TGTGCCACCAGTGATCACCGGACTAGCGGGAAAACCTACAATGAGCAGTTCTTC	CATSDHRTSGKTYNEQFF
once	TRBV25-1	TRBJ2-5	.	TGTGCCAGCAGTGAATATGGCGGGATATGGACCCAGTACTTC	CASSEYGGIWTQYF
.	TRBV5-4	TRBJ1-2	TRBD1	TGTGCCAGCAGAAACCGGACAGGGAACTATGGCTACACCTTC	CASRNRTGNYGYTF
.	TRBV20-1	TRBJ1-1	.	TGCAGTGCCAGCGTCTATCTATCGAACACTGAAGCTTTCTTT	CSASVYLSNTEAFF
.	TRBV12-3/TRBV12-4	TRBJ2-5	TRBD1	TGTGCCAGCAAAAGGCAGGGGGAAGAGACCCAGTACTTC	CASKRQGEETQYF
.	TRBV28	TRBJ2-7	TRBD2	TGTGCCAGCAGTTTAGTTGCGGGAGTAGCCGAGCAGTACTTC	CASSLVAGVAEQYF
.	TRBV20-1	TRBJ2-7	.	TGCAGTGCTGAGGCTAGTCAAACCTACGAGCAGTACTTC	CSAEASQTYEQYF
.	TRBV4-3	TRBJ2-2	TRBD2	TGCGCCAGTAGGGGGACATTGGGACTAGTCCCCACCGGGGAGCTGTTTTTT	CASRGTLGLVPTGELFF
.	TRBV12-3/TRBV12-4	TRBJ2-7	.	TGTGCCAGCAGTTTTGGCCAGAGGTACGAGCAGTACTTC	CASSFGQRYEQYF
.	TRBV14	TRBJ2-2	TRBD1	TGTGCCAGCAGCCGCGGGACAGGCGACTATGACGGGGAGCTGTTTTTT	CASSRGTGDYDGELFF
.	TRBV20-1	TRBJ2-7	.	TGCAGCGGGGACCTGCAGGGGCAGTACTTC	CSGDLQGQYF
.	TRBV12-3/TRBV12-4	TRBJ1-2	.	TGTGCCAGCAGCCCCGCCCAGATCTATGGCTACACCTTC	CASSPAQIYGYTF
.	TRBV11-2	TRBJ2-3	TRBD2	TGTGCCAGCAGCTTAGGGCTGCGGGAGGCTGCAGATACGCAGTATTTT	CASSLGLREAADTQYF
.	TRBV2	TRBJ2-4	.	TGTGCCAGCAGCGCGGGACAGCGCGGGAACATTCAGTACTTC	CASSAGQRGNIQYF
.	TRBV10-3	TRBJ1-5	.	TGTGCCATCAGTGAGCCGGAACCCCCCGGGAGGCAGCCCCAGCATTTT	CAISEPEPPGRQPQHF
.	TRBV7-8	TRBJ1-5	.	TGTGCCAGCAGCTCAAACAGGGTTAGAAGCAATCAGCCCCAGCATTTT	CASSSNRVRSNQPQHF
.	TRBV4-3	TRBJ2-2	.	TGCGCCAGCAGCCAAGATCCGAACACCGGGGAGCTGTTTTTT	CASSQDPNTGELFF
.	TRBV10-3	TRBJ2-7	.	TGTGCCATCAGCTCGACTAGTCCCCCAACCTACGAGCAGTACTTC	CAISSTSPPTYEQYF